The 19 T cell receptor beta chains below all came from one sample that was sequenced in a study of blood T cell repertoires in COVID-19. The repertoire was sequenced with immunoSEQ multiplex PCR; TCRdb's copy has only in-frame clones and lacks some. The sample has about 320,000 clones, more than 70% seen once. Sequenced sample: peripheral blood. The origin of the receptors is a woman in her forties or fifties with acute or convalescent COVID-19.

The chain couples TRBV18 to TRBJ1-5, with 11 bases aligning to TRBD1. Trimming took 3 bases from V and 2 from J; bases not matched to a gene: 12. The CDR3 has 19 residues. The germline V gene encodes CDR1 KGHSH and CDR2 LQKENI. In DNA, the CDR3 is TGTGCCAGCTCACCCCTGACCGGGACAGGGGGATTATGCAATCAGCCCCAGCATTTT. It codes for CASSPLTGTGGLCNQPQHF.

The V gene is TRBV9, the J gene TRBJ2-1, with 14 bases fitting TRBD2. With 0 bases clipped from V and 0 bases from J, the junction kept 8 bases outside the gene matches. Per the germline V gene, CDR1 is SGDLS and CDR2 is YYNGEE. This CDR3 comprises 20 residues. CDR3 nucleotides: TGTGCCAGCAGCGTAGTCCCCGGGACTAGCGGGAGTAGCTCCTACAATGAGCAGTTCTTC. Encoded protein: CASSVVPGTSGSSSYNEQFF.

This clone was observed a few times. The gene calls are TRBV9 and TRBJ1-2; D is unresolved. Trimming cost V 2 bases and J 8 bases, with 10 bases left between them. Germline V gene data show CDR1 as SGDLS and CDR2 as YYNGEE. CDR3 length: 12 amino acids. The CDR3: CASSVGARGYTF. For the CDR3, the DNA is TGTGCCAGCAGCGTGGGCGCCAGGGGCTACACCTTC.

The chain links TRBV29-1 to TRBJ1-2; D gene unclear. V lost 4 bases and J lost 8, with 14 bases in between. Germline V gives CDR1 SQVTM, CDR2 ANQGSEA. CDR3 length equals 12 residues. This CDR3 is CSVGRGTAGYTF. CDR3 bases: TGCAGCGTTGGTCGGGGAACAGCGGGCTACACCTTC.

This chain connects TRBV11-2 to TRBJ2-2; D is possibly TRBD1 (5 bases). V was trimmed by 4 bases and J by 4 bases, leaving 13 bases between them. CDR1 and CDR2 (germline): SGHAT, FQNNGV. The CDR3 runs to 15 residues. CDR3 in DNA: TGTGCCAGCAGCTCGAATGCAGGGATCACCGGGGAGCTGTTTTTT. Translated, it gives CASSSNAGITGELFF. The whole variable domain, remainder taken from reference TRBV11-2 and TRBJ2-2, is EAGVAQSPRYKIIEKRQSVAFWCNPISGHATLYWYQQILGQGPKLLIQFQNNGVVDDSQLPKDRFSAERLKGVDSTLKIQPAKLEDSAVYLCASSSNAGITGELFFGEGSRLTVL.

This sequence joins TRBV4-3 and TRBJ1-2, with a possible D match to TRBD1 (6 bases). V lost 0 bases and J lost 7, with 12 bases in between. Germline loops: CDR1 LGHNA, CDR2 YSLEER. This CDR3 has 14 amino acids. The CDR3 DNA sequence: TGCGCCAGCAGCCAAGATCAGGGGCTGGGTGGCTACACCTTC. Translated, it gives CASSQDQGLGGYTF.

The rearrangement links TRBV5-1 to TRBJ1-3, with D unclear. The CDR3 length is 14 residues. Trimming cost V 5 bases and J 4 bases, with 13 bases left between them. The germline V gene encodes CDR1 SGHRS and CDR2 YFSETQ. CDR3 sequence: CASSSPEAGNTIYF. The CDR3 coding sequence is TGCGCCAGCAGTTCGCCGGAGGCCGGAAACACCATATATTTT.

Note on this clone: At the DNA level, this CDR3 is encoded by other sequences in the same sample as well. V gene TRBV27 combines with J gene TRBJ2-2, with 9 nucleotides matching TRBD1. CDR1 is MNHEY, CDR2 SMNVEV, per germline (reference sequence). The CDR3 extends over 14 amino acids. With V trimmed by 8 bases and J by 0 bases, 1 base remained unmatched. CDR3: CASRDRANTGELFF. The DNA for the CDR3 is TGTGCCAGCCGGGACAGGGCGAACACCGGGGAGCTGTTTTTT.

This sequence joins TRBV6-6 and TRBJ1-2; 9 bases line up with TRBD1. The CDR3 loop spans 11 amino acids. V was clipped by 10 bases and J by 6 bases; unmatched bases: 3. Germline lookup yields CDR1 MNHNY and CDR2 SVGAGI (reference sequence). CDR3 region: CANRDRDGYTF. For the CDR3, the DNA is TGTGCCAACCGGGACAGGGATGGCTACACCTTC.

The chain carries TRBV4-3 and TRBJ1-2, with TRBD1 identical over 7 bases. Germline loops: CDR1 LGHNA, CDR2 YSLEER. V was clipped by 1 base and J by 4 bases; unmatched bases: 3. CDR3 length equals 14 residues. The CDR3 DNA reads as TGCGCCAGCAGCCAAGGACAGGGCAGCTATGGCTACACCTTC. It yields the protein CASSQGQGSYGYTF.

This chain connects TRBV7-8 to TRBJ2-7, with 9 bases that match TRBD1. Trimming at V came to 4 bases and at J to 5 bases, leaving 3 bases not matched to a gene. The CDR3 loop spans 13 amino acids. Germline V lookup: CDR1 SGHVS, CDR2 FQNEAQ. In DNA, the CDR3 is TGTGCCAGCAGCTCACAGGGGGCCCACGAGCAGTACTTC. Encoded protein: CASSSQGAHEQYF.

This chain links TRBV7-2 with TRBJ1-2; no definite D call. Trimming removed 4 bases at V and 3 bases at J, with 6 bases between. CDR3 length: 12 residues. Per germline, CDR1 SGHTA and CDR2 FQGNSA. CDR3 region: CASSSGDYGYTF. The CDR3 nucleotides read TGTGCCAGCAGCTCCGGGGACTATGGCTACACCTTC.

This chain joins TRBV6-5 and TRBJ1-1, with a weak D call TRBD1 (5 bases). V lost 0 bases and J 6 bases, leaving 8 bases between the germline ends. The germline gives CDR1 MNHEY, CDR2 SVGAGI. The CDR3 spans 13 residues. The chain's CDR3 is CASSYSGGAEAFF. In DNA, the CDR3 is TGTGCCAGCAGTTACTCCGGAGGGGCTGAAGCTTTCTTT.

The V call is TRBV18, the J call TRBJ2-2, with a possible D match to TRBD1 (5 bases). Germline V CDR1 and CDR2: KGHSH, LQKENI. The ends were cut back, 0 bases at V and 3 bases at J, with 11 bases in the middle. The CDR3 is 16 residues long. The CDR3 sequence: CASSPPQGLDTGELFF. The CDR3 DNA follows: TGTGCCAGCTCACCACCCCAGGGTTTGGACACCGGGGAGCTGTTTTTT.

CDR3 loop: CASSPWTANTEAFF. The DNA for the CDR3 is TGTGCCAGTAGTCCTTGGACAGCGAACACTGAAGCTTTCTTT. The J gene is TRBJ1-1, the V gene TRBV19; D may be TRBD1 (6 bases). CDR3 length: 14 residues. The germline CDR1 and CDR2 sequences are LNHDA and SQIVND (reference sequence). V was clipped by 5 bases and J by 1 base, with 11 bases between them.

This clone occurred once. This chain links TRBV11-1 with TRBJ2-1; the match to TRBD2 covers 7 bases. The CDR3 has 14 amino acids. V was pared by 6 bases and J by 0 bases, with 2 bases of the junction left unmatched. Germline V gene sequence: CDR1 SGHAT, CDR2 FQDESV (reference sequence). The CDR3 sequence is CASSSGSSYNEQFF. The CDR3 bases are TGTGCCAGCAGTAGCGGGTCCTCCTACAATGAGCAGTTCTTC. Combining the CDR3 with reference TRBV11-1 and TRBJ2-1 gives the whole variable domain EAEVAQSPRYKITEKSQAVAFWCDPISGHATLYWYRQILGQGPELLVQFQDESVVDDSQLPKDRFSAERLKGVDSTLKIQPAELGDSAMYLCASSSGSSYNEQFFGPGTRLTVL.

The chain has TRBV28 and TRBJ1-2; 7 bases line up with TRBD1. Trimming cost V 6 bases and J 5 bases; bases outside gene matches: 6. Germline V gene sequence: CDR1 MDHEN, CDR2 SYDVKM. This CDR3 contains 13 residues. The CDR3 sequence: CASSSGQVYGYTF. Here the CDR3 DNA reads TGTGCCAGCAGCAGTGGACAGGTTTATGGCTACACCTTC.

V is TRBV25-1 and J is TRBJ1-2; the D gene is possibly TRBD1 (6 bases). Looked up from germline, CDR1 is MGHDK and CDR2 is SYGVNS. Trimming pared 0 bases from V and 2 bases from J, leaving 10 bases between. This CDR3 is 15 amino acids long. CDR3 bases: TGTGCCAGCAGTGAATACAAGGGGGTGAACTATGGCTACACCTTC. Residues: CASSEYKGVNYGYTF.

This clone was seen only a few times. Other DNA sequences from this sample encode an identical CDR3 as well. The V call is TRBV5-6, the J call TRBJ1-5; D is perhaps TRBD1 (6 bases). Germline CDR1 and CDR2: SGHDT and YYEEEE. The CDR3 spans 13 residues. The V and J ends lost 3 bases and 7 bases respectively, with 11 bases between them. The CDR3 sequence is CASSSGQTQPQHF. CDR3 DNA sequence: TGTGCCAGCAGCTCTGGACAGACCCAGCCCCAGCATTTT.